This TCR beta chain was captured by sequencing in a study of T cells in Graves' hyperthyroidism and ophthalmopathy. The CDR3 consists of 16 residues. Unmatched junction bases numbered 8, after V lost 4 bases and J lost 2 bases. Germline V gene sequence: CDR1 SEHNR, CDR2 FQNEAQ (reference sequence). Amplification of TCR beta CDR3 regions was performed using RNA transcripts as template. RT-PCR in the first round (using the HTBI primer set) targeted the TCR CDR3. Each CDR3 protein is one row after TCRdb ran MiXCR on the multiplex PCR reads. The sample carries about 420,000 distinct CDR3 sequences, about 15% recorded once. Graves' hyperthyroidism showing no ophthalmopathy progression within 18 months was considered stable. From approximately 9.3 ml of fresh peripheral blood, PBMCs were isolated.

The sequenced sample was blood. V is TRBV7-9 and J is TRBJ1-5; 7 bases map to TRBD1. The receptor was isolated from a woman between 18 and 29 years old with Graves' hyperthyroidism. For the CDR3, the DNA is TGTGCCAGCAGCTCGGGACAGCCGGTGGGCAATCAGCCCCAGCATTTT. Translation: CASSSGQPVGNQPQHF.